The next 10 T cell receptor beta chains were all read from a single sample in a study of blood T cell repertoires in COVID-19. Clones were sequenced by immunoSEQ multiplex PCR, and TCRdb holds only the in-frame ones, with some missing. The sample has under 250,000 clones; 80% are singletons. Material for sequencing was peripheral blood. Receptor source: a human donor in a cohort sampled during active COVID-19.

The gene calls are TRBV6-5 and TRBJ1-2; perhaps TRBD1 as D (6 bases). V lost 0 bases and J lost 6, with 14 bases in between. CDR3 length: 15 residues. CDR1 is MNHEY and CDR2 is SVGAGI in the germline V gene. The CDR3 DNA reads as TGTGCCAGCAGTTACTCGAATGCGGGGGCAAATGGCTACACCTTC. Amino acids: CASSYSNAGANGYTF.

This rearrangement joins TRBV10-3 to TRBJ1-1; TRBD1 matches 7 bases. Per germline, CDR1 ENHRY and CDR2 SYGVKD. The CDR3 has 13 amino acids. The V segment lost 6 bases and the J segment 4 bases; nucleotides outside the gene matches: 5. CDR3 nucleotides: TGTGCCATCAGGAGACAGGGACCCACTGAAGCTTTCTTT. Amino acid sequence: CAIRRQGPTEAFF.

The chain is built from TRBV7-8 and TRBJ1-5; 8 bases are a match to TRBD1. In germline, CDR1 is SGHVS, CDR2 FQNEAQ. The V and J ends lost 4 bases and 9 bases, in that order; junction bases with no gene match: 8. CDR3 length equals 14 residues. In DNA form, the CDR3 reads TGTGCCAGCAGCTCGAACAGGGGGAAGGGGCCCCAGCATTTT. Translation: CASSSNRGKGPQHF.

A single count supports this clone. The chain combines TRBV7-8 with TRBJ2-7, with D tentatively TRBD1 (7 bases). Germline CDR1 is SGHVS and CDR2 is FQNEAQ. The germline V and J ends were trimmed by 5 bases and 7 bases, with 18 bases remaining between them. The CDR3 consists of 14 residues. The CDR3 loop reads CASSLDREAGEQYF. CDR3 in DNA: TGTGCCAGCAGCCTCGACAGGGAGGCAGGGGAGCAGTACTTC.

The V call is TRBV12-3 or TRBV12-4, the J call TRBJ1-5, with D uncertain. CDR3 size: 13 residues. V was cut by 7 bases and J by 0 bases, with 7 bases left in between. CDR3 protein: CASTPNSNQPQHF. CDR3 nucleotide sequence: TGTGCCAGCACCCCAAATAGCAATCAGCCCCAGCATTTT.

The chain couples TRBV19 to TRBJ2-5; D is uncertain. Germline CDR1 is LNHDA and CDR2 is SQIVND (reference sequence). The CDR3 consists of 14 residues. V lost 5 bases, J lost 1 base, and 11 bases lay in between. Here the CDR3 reads CASSPTPGQETQYF. The CDR3 region has the DNA TGTGCCAGTAGTCCTACCCCGGGCCAAGAGACCCAGTACTTC.

This chain joins TRBV2 and TRBJ1-1, with a possible D match to TRBD1 (5 bases). This CDR3 region has 15 residues. Germline V gives CDR1 SNHLY, CDR2 FYNNEI. Trimming took 0 bases from V and 5 from J, leaving 13 bases between them. For the CDR3, the DNA is TGTGCCAGCAGTGAAGCGAAGGCAGGGTGGACTGAAGCTTTCTTT. Translated, it gives CASSEAKAGWTEAFF.

This chain uses TRBV14 with TRBJ2-7, with 13 nucleotides matching TRBD2. With 0 bases clipped from V and 4 bases from J, the junction kept 9 bases outside the gene matches. This CDR3 is 18 amino acids long. Germline values: CDR1 SGHDN, CDR2 FVKESK. DNA of the CDR3: TGTGCCAGCAGCCAAGACCACCCTGGGACTAGCGGGATTTACGAGCAGTACTTC. It is translated as CASSQDHPGTSGIYEQYF.

This chain connects TRBV11-2 to TRBJ1-1; no firm D call. Trimming removed 2 bases from V and 8 bases from J, with 9 bases in between. This CDR3 spans 12 amino acids. In germline, CDR1 is SGHAT, CDR2 FQNNGV. Here the CDR3 DNA reads TGTGCCAGCAGCTTAACATCCAGGGAAGCTTTCTTT. This encodes CASSLTSREAFF.

This clone was counted only a few times. The gene calls are TRBV7-9 and TRBJ2-4, with a weak D call TRBD1 (5 bases). V dropped 5 bases and J dropped 8 bases, with 13 bases sitting between them. This CDR3 region has 13 residues. CDR1 is SEHNR and CDR2 is FQNEAQ in the germline V gene (reference sequence). DNA for the CDR3: TGTGCCAGCAGCCCAGGGATTTACCACATTCAGTACTTC. Protein sequence: CASSPGIYHIQYF.